This T cell receptor (beta chain) derives from a study of blood T cell repertoires in COVID-19. V was clipped by 6 bases and J by 6 bases; unmatched bases: 12. The germline V gene encodes CDR1 LGHDT and CDR2 YNNKEL (reference sequence). CDR3 size: 15 residues. The assay was immunoSEQ multiplex PCR, and TCRdb's table has in-frame clones only and misses some. The table records some 88,000 clones, 85% of them present only once. The source of this sequence is a woman aged 65 to 85 with acute or convalescent COVID-19. The J gene is TRBJ2-3, the V gene TRBV3-1 (or the pseudogene TRBV3-2); 7 bases agree with TRBD2. The sequenced material came from peripheral blood. CDR3 sequence: CASRSRDYTQDTQYF. The CDR3 region has the DNA TGTGCCAGCAGAAGCCGGGACTACACACAGGATACGCAGTATTTT.